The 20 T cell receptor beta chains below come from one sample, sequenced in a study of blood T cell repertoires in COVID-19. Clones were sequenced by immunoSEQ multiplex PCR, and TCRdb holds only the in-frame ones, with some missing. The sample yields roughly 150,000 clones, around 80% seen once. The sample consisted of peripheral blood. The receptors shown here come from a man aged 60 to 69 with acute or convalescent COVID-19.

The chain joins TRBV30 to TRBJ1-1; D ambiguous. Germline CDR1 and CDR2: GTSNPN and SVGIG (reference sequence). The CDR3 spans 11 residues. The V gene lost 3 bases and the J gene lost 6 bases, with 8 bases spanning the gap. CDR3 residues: CAWRGRAEAFF. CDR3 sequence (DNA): TGTGCCTGGAGGGGGAGGGCTGAAGCTTTCTTT.

CDR3 DNA: TGCGCCAGCAGCTTGGGGTCTAGCGGGAGCCAAGAGACCCAGTACTTC. The encoded protein is CASSLGSSGSQETQYF. The chain employs TRBV5-1 and TRBJ2-5; 10 bases map to TRBD2. Germline V gene data show CDR1 as SGHRS and CDR2 as YFSETQ. The CDR3 runs to 16 residues. J gave up 1 base and V 0 bases, and 3 bases lay outside the gene matches.

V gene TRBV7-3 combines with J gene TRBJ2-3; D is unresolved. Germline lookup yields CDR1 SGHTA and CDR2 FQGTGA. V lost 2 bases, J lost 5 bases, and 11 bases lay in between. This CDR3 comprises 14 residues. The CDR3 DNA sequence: TGTGCCAGCAGCTTAGACTTCTCCGGAGATACGCAGTATTTT. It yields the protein CASSLDFSGDTQYF.

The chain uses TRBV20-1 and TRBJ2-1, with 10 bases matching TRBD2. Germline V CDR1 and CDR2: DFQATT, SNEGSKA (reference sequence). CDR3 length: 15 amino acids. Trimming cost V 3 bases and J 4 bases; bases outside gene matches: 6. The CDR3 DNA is TGCAGTGCTAGTATTCAACTAGCGGGGTACAATGAGCAGTTCTTC. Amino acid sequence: CSASIQLAGYNEQFF.

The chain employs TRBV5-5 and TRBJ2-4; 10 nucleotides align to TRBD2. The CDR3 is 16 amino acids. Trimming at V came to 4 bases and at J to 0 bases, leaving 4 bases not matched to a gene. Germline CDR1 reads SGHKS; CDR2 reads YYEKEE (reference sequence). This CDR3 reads CASSSRLAGAKNIQYF. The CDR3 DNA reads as TGTGCCAGCAGCAGTAGACTAGCGGGAGCCAAAAACATTCAGTACTTC.

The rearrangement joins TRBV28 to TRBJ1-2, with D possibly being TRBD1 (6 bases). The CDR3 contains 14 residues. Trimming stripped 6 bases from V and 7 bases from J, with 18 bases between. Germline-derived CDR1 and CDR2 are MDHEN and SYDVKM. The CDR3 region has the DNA TGTGCCAGCAGAGCCCTCAGGGGTCGACTTGGCTACACCTTC. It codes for CASRALRGRLGYTF.

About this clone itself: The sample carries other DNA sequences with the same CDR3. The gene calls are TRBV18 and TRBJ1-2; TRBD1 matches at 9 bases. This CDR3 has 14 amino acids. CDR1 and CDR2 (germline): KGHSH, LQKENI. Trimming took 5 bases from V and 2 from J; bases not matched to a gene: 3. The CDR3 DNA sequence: TGTGCCAGCTCAGCGGGACAGGGAAACTATGGCTACACCTTC. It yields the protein CASSAGQGNYGYTF.

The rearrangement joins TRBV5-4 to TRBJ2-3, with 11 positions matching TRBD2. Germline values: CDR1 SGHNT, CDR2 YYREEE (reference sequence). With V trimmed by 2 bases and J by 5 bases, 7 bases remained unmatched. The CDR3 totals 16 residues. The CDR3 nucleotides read TGTGCCAGCAGCTTAAGTAGCGGGAGGGCCGTAGATACGCAGTATTTT. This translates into CASSLSSGRAVDTQYF.

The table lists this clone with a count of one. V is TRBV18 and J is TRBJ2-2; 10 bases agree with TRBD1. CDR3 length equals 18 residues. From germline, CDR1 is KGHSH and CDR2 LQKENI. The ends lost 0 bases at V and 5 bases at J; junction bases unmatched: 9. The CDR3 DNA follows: TGTGCCAGCTCACCACCAGGGACAGGGGTCCATAGGACCGGGGAGCTGTTTTTT. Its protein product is CASSPPGTGVHRTGELFF.

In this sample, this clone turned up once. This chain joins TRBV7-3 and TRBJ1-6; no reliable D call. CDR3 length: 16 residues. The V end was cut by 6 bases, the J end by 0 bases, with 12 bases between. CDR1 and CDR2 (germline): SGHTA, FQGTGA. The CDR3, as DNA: TGTGCCAGCAGTACCGACGGGAGCTCCTATAATTCACCCCTCCACTTT. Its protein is CASSTDGSSYNSPLHF.

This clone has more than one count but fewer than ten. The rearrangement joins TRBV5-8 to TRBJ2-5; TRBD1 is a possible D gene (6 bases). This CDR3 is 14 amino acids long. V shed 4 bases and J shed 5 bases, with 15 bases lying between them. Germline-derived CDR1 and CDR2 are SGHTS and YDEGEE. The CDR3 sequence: CASSIGVGGETQYF. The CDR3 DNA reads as TGTGCCAGCAGCATCGGAGTAGGGGGTGAGACCCAGTACTTC.

CDR3 nucleotides: TGTGCCAGCAGCCAGGGGCCAGGGTCGAGGAATCAGCCCCAGCATTTT. Residues: CASSQGPGSRNQPQHF. V is TRBV3-1 (or the pseudogene TRBV3-2) and J is TRBJ1-5, with D possibly TRBD1 on 5 matching bases. CDR3 length: 16 residues. Germline CDR1 and CDR2: LGHDT and YNNKEL (reference sequence). V lost 3 bases, J lost 4 bases, and 16 bases lay in between.

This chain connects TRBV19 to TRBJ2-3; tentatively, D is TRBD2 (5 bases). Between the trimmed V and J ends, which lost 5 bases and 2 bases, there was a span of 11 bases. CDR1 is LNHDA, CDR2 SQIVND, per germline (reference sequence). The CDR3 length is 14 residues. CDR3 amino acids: CASSSRRTTDTQYF. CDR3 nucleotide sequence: TGTGCCAGTAGTTCCCGGAGGACCACAGATACGCAGTATTTT.

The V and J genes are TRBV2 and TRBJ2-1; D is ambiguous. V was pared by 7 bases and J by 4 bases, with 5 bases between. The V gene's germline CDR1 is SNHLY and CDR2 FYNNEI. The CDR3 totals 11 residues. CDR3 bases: TGTGCCAGCATAGAATACAATGAGCAGTTCTTC. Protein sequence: CASIEYNEQFF.

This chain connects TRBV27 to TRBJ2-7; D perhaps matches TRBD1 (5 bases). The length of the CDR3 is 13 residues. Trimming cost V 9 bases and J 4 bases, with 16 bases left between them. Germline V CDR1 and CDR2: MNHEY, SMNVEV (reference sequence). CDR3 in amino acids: CARVGLGPYEQYF. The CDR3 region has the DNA TGTGCCAGGGTTGGGTTGGGGCCATACGAGCAGTACTTC.

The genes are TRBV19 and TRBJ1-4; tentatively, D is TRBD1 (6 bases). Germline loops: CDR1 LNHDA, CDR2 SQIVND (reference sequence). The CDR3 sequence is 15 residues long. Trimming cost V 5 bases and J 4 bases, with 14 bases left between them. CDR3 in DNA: TGTGCCAGTAGTCCCTCCGGACAGTATAATGAAAAACTGTTTTTT. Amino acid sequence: CASSPSGQYNEKLFF.

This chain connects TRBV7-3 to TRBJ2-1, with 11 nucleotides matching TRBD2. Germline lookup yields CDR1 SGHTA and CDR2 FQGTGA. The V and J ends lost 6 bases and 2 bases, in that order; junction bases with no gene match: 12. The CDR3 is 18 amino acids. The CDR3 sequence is CASRGTGTSGTAYNEQFF. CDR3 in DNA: TGTGCCAGCAGGGGGACCGGGACTAGCGGAACAGCCTACAATGAGCAGTTCTTC.

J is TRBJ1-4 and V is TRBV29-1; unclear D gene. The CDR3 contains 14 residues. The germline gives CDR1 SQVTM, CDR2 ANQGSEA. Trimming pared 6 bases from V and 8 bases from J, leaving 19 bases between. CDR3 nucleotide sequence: TGCAGCGTCCAAGACGGGAAGGGATTCGAAAAACTGTTTTTT. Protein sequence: CSVQDGKGFEKLFF.

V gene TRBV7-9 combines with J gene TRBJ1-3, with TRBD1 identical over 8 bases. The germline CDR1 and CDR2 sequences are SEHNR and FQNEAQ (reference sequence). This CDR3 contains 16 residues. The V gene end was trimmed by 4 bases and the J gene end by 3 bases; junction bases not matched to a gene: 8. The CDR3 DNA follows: TGTGCCAGCAGCTCACCAGGGGGCATGGGTGGAAACACCATATATTTT. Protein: CASSSPGGMGGNTIYF.

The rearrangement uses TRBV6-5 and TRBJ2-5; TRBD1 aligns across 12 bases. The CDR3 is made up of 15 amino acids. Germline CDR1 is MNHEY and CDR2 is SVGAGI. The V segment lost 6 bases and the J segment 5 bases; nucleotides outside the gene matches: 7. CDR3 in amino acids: CASRQPGQGAETQYF. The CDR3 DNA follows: TGTGCCAGCAGACAACCGGGACAGGGGGCTGAGACCCAGTACTTC.